This record looks at one TCR beta chain sequence and its context. Germline CDR1 reads ENHRY; CDR2 reads SYGVKD. The CDR3 runs 15 residues. Original handling: Reference gene primers were amplified, and this amplification served to estimate nucleated cell counts. Data came from immunoSEQ multiplex PCR; TCRdb stores just in-frame clones and leaves some out. V, J and clone size reflect that table, while D and trimming were determined from the DNA. Seen here are over 300,000 clones, almost 85% observed once, and the top ten hold 6% to 9%. These data originate in a study of blood T cell repertoires in COVID-19. Study-wide context: Material from acute and convalescent COVID-19 was sourced from the United States, Italy and Spain. Sources were T cells, B-cell-depleted T cells, or PBMCs; the material itself was cDNA or gDNA.

The chain employs TRBV10-3 and TRBJ1-2; 10 nucleotides line up with TRBD1. The clonotype comes from a human donor in a cohort sampled during active COVID-19. Sequenced input: peripheral blood. The CDR3: CAMYSGTGDLEGYTF. In DNA form, the CDR3 reads TGTGCAATGTATTCCGGGACAGGGGACTTAGAGGGCTACACCTTC.